The following is a TCR beta chain sequence with its context. Germline-derived CDR1 and CDR2 are SGDLS and YYNGEE. V was cut by 0 bases and J by 8 bases, with 14 bases left in between. The CDR3 length is 15 residues. The data stem from a study of blood T cell repertoires in COVID-19. Study-level information: The United States, Italy and Spain were the sources of the acute and convalescent COVID-19 samples. The cDNA or gDNA used as material had been derived from T cells, B-cell-depleted T cells, or PBMCs.

Per the authors' pipeline: Estimated nucleated cell counts came from reference gene primer amplification. Here immunoSEQ multiplex PCR was the method, and the copy in TCRdb shows in-frame clones only, minus some. V, J and clone size were drawn from that table, and D and trimming were deduced from the DNA. Of 200,000 to 250,000 clones listed, 65% to 90% are singletons. V usage is TRBV9 and J usage is TRBJ1-4; no reliable D call. Sequenced sample: peripheral blood. This receptor was obtained from a man over 45 with COVID-19, enrolled during active disease. CDR3 bases: TGTGCCAGCAGCGTAGGGGTCATGGGCAGAGAAAAACTGTTTTTT. Its translation is CASSVGVMGREKLFF.